The clone carrying this TCR beta chain was detected many times. The antigen is unknown. The data are from a study of identical twins. Study-wide results and limits: The more abundant beta clonotypes in cord blood had fewer insertions, and memory repertoires did not show this.

TCRdb recomputed calls from the 5' RACE reads with MiXCR, one row per CDR3 protein. Among approximately 240,000 distinct CDR3 sequences, 11% to 15% were seen once, and the ten largest hold approximately 10%. The clonotype was recovered from a woman younger than 30 in good health. Sequencing used memory (CD45RO+) T cells sorted from blood.

CDR3 bases: TGTGCCAGCAGCTTAAGGGATCCCGGGAGCTCGGAGCAGTTCTTC. It translates to CASSLRDPGSSEQFF. The chain has TRBV7-2 and TRBJ2-1, with a tentative D call TRBD2 (6 bases). The germline CDR1 and CDR2 sequences are SGHTA and FQGNSA. The CDR3 loop spans 15 amino acids. Trimming took 2 bases from V and 10 from J, leaving 18 bases between them.